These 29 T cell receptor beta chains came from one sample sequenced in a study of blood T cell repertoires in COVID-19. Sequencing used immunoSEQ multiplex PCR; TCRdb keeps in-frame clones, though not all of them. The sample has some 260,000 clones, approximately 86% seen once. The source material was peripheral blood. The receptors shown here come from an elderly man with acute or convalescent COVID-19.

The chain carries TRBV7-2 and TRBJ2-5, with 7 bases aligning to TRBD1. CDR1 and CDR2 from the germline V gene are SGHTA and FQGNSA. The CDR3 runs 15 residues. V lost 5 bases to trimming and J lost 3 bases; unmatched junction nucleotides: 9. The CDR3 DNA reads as TGTGCCAGCAGCGTTGCGACAGGGTGGGAAGAGACCCAGTACTTC. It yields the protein CASSVATGWEETQYF.

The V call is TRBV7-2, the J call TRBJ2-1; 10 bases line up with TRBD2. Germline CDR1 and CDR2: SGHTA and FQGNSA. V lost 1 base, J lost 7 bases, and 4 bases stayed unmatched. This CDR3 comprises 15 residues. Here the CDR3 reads CASSLDPSGRNEQFF. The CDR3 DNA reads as TGTGCCAGCAGCTTAGACCCTAGCGGGAGAAATGAGCAGTTCTTC.

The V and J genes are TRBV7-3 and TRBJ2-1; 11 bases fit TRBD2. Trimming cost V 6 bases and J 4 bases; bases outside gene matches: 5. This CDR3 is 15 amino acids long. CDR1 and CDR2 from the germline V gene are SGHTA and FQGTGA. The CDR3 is CASSLAGGPYNEQFF. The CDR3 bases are TGTGCCAGCAGTCTAGCGGGAGGCCCTTACAATGAGCAGTTCTTC.

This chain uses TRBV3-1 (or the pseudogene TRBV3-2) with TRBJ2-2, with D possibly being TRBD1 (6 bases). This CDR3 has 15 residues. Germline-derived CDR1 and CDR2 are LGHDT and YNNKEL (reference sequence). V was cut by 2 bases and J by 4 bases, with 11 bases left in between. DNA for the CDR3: TGTGCCAGCAGCCAAAGGCAGGGGACCACCGGGGAGCTGTTTTTT. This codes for CASSQRQGTTGELFF.

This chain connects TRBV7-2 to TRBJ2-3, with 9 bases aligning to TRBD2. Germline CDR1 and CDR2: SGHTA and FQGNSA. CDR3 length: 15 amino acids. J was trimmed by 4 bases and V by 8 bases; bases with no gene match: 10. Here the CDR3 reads CASCWRGGRSDTQYF. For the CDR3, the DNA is TGTGCCAGCTGTTGGCGGGGGGGCCGTTCAGATACGCAGTATTTT. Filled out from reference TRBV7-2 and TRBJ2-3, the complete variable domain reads GAGVSQSPSNKVTEKGKDVELRCDPISGHTALYWYRQSLGQGLEFLIYFQGNSAPDKSGLPSDRFSAERTGGSVSTLTIQRTQQEDSAVYLCASCWRGGRSDTQYFGPGTRLTVL.

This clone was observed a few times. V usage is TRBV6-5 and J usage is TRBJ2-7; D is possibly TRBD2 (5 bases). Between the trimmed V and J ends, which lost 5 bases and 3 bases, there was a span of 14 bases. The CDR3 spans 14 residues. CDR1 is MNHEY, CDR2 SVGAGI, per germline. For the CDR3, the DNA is TGTGCCAGCAGTAGTACTAGGCAGTACTACGAGCAGTACTTC. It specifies CASSSTRQYYEQYF.

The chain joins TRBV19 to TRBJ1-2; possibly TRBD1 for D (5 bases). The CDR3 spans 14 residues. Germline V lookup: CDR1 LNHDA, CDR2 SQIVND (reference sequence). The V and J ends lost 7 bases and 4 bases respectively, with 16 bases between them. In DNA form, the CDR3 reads TGTGCCAGTACTCAGGACAAGACCTCCTATGGCTACACCTTC. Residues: CASTQDKTSYGYTF.

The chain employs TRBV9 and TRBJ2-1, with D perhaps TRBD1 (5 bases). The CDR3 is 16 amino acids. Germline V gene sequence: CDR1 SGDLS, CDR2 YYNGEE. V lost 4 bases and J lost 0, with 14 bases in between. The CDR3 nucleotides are TGTGCCAGCAGCCCGGACACCACTCGCTCCTACAATGAGCAGTTCTTC. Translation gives CASSPDTTRSYNEQFF.

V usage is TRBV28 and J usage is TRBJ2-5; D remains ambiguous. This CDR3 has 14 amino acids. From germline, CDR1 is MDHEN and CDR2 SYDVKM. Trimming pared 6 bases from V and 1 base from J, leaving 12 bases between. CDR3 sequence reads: CASRGSSPQETQYF. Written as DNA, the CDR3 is TGTGCCAGCAGGGGCTCAAGCCCCCAAGAGACCCAGTACTTC.

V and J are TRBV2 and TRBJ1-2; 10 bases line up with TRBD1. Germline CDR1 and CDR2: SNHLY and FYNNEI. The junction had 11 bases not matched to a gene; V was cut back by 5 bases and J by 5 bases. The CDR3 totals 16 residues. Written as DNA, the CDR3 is TGTGCCAGCAGTTTTACCGGGACAGGGGACGGGTATGGCTACACCTTC. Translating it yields CASSFTGTGDGYGYTF.

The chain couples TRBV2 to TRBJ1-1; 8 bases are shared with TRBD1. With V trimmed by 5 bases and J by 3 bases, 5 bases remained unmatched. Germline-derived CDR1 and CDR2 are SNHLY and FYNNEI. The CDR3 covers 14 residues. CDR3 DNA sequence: TGTGCCAGCAGTACTAACAGGGGGGACACTGAAGCTTTCTTT. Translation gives CASSTNRGDTEAFF.

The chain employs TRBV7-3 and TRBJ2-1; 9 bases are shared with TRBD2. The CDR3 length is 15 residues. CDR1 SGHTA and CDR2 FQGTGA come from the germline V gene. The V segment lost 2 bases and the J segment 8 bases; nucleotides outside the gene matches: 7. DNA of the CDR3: TGTGCCAGCAGCTTAGAGGGTGGCGGGAGGGATGAGCAGTTCTTC. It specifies CASSLEGGGRDEQFF. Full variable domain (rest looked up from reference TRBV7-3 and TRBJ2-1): GAGVSQTPSNKVTEKGKYVELRCDPISGHTALYWYRQSLGQGPEFLIYFQGTGAADDSGLPNDRFFAVRPEGSVSTLKIQRTERGDSAVYLCASSLEGGGRDEQFFGPGTRLTVL.

CDR3 DNA: TGTGCCAGCAGTGGGTACGGACAGTATAGCAATCAGCCCCAGCATTTT. Translated, it gives CASSGYGQYSNQPQHF. The V call is TRBV6-1, the J call TRBJ1-5, with D tentatively TRBD1 (6 bases). Trimming shortened V by 4 bases and J by 0 bases, and 13 bases separated the two germline ends. CDR1 is MNHNS, CDR2 SASEGT, per germline. This CDR3 has 16 amino acids.

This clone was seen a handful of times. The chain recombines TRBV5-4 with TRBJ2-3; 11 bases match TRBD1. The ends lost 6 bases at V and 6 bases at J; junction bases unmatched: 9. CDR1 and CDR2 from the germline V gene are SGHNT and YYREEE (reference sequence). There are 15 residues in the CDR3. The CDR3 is CASTLPGQGGDTQYF. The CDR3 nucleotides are TGTGCCAGCACCTTACCGGGACAGGGGGGTGATACGCAGTATTTT.

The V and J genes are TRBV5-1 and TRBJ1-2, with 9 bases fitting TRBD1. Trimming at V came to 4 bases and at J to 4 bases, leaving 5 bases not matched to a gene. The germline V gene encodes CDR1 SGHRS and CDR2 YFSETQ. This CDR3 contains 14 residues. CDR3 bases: TGCGCCAGCAGCGAGACAGGGGGGATCTATGGCTACACCTTC. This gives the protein CASSETGGIYGYTF.

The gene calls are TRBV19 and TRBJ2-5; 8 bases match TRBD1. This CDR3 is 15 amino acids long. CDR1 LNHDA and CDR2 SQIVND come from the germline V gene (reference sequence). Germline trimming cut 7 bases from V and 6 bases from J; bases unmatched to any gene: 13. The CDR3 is CASTNYPGGGKTQYF. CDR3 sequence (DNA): TGTGCCAGTACCAACTACCCAGGGGGCGGGAAGACCCAGTACTTC.

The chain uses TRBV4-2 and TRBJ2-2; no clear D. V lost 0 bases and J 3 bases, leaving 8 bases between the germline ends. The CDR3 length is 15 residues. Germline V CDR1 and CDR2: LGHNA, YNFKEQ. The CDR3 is CASSQDRVDTGELFF. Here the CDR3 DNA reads TGTGCCAGCAGCCAAGATAGAGTCGACACCGGGGAGCTGTTTTTT.

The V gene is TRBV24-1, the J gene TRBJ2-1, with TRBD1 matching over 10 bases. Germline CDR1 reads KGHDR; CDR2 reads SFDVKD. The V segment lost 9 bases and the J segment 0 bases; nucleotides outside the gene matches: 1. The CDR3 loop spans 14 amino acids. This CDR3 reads CATGTGVSYNEQFF. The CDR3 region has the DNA TGTGCCACCGGGACAGGGGTCTCCTACAATGAGCAGTTCTTC.

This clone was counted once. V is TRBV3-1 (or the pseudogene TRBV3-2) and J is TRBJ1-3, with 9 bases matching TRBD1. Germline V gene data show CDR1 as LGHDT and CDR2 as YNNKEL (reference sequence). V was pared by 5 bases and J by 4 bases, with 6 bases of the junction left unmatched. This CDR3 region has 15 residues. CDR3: CASSSDRGSGNTIYF. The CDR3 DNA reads TGTGCCAGCAGCTCGGACAGGGGCTCCGGAAACACCATATATTTT.

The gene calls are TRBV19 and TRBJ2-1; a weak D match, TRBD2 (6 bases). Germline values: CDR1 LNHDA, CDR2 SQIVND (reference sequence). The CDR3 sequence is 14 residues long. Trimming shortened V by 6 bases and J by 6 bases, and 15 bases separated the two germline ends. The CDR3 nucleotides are TGTGCCAGTAGACTAGCTCTCGGGAGCAATGAGCAGTTCTTC. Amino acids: CASRLALGSNEQFF.

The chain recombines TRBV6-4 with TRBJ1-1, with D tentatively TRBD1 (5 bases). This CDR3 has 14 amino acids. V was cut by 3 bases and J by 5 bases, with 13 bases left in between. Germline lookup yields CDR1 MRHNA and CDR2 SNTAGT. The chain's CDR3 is CASSETFRDTEAFF. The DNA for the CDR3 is TGTGCCAGCAGTGAAACCTTCAGGGATACTGAAGCTTTCTTT.

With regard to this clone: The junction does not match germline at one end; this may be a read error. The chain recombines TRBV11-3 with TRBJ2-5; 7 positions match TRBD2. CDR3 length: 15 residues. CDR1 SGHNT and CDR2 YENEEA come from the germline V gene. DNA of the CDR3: TGTGTCAGCAGCGGGGAGGGGCATAGTAAAGAGACCCAGTACTTC. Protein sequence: CVSSGEGHSKETQYF.

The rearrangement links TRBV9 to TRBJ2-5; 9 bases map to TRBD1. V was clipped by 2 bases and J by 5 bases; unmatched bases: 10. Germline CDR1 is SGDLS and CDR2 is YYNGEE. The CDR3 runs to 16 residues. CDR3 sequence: CASSVLGQGFVETQYF. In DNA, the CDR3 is TGTGCCAGCAGCGTCTTGGGACAGGGATTCGTCGAGACCCAGTACTTC. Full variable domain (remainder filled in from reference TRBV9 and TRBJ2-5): DSGVTQTPKHLITATGQRVTLRCSPRSGDLSVYWYQQSLDQGLQFLIQYYNGEERAKGNILERFSAQQFPDLHSELNLSSLELGDSALYFCASSVLGQGFVETQYFGPGTRLLVL.

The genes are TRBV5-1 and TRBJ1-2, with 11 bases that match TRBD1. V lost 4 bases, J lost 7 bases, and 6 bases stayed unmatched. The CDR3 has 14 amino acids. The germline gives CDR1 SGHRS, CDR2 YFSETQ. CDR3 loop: CASSMGQGVFGYTF. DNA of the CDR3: TGCGCCAGCAGCATGGGACAGGGGGTGTTTGGCTACACCTTC.

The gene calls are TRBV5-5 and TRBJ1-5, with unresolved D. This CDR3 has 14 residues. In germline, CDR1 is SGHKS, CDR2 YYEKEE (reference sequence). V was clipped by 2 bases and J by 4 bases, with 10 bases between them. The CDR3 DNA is TGTGCCAGCAGCTTCCTCCCGGTAAATCAGCCCCAGCATTTT. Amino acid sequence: CASSFLPVNQPQHF.

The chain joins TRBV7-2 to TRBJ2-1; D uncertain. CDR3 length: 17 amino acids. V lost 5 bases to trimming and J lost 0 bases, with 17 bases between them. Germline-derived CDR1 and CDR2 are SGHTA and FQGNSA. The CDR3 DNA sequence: TGTGCCAGCAGCCGGAAGGTCGGAGCAAGCTCCTACAATGAGCAGTTCTTC. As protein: CASSRKVGASSYNEQFF.

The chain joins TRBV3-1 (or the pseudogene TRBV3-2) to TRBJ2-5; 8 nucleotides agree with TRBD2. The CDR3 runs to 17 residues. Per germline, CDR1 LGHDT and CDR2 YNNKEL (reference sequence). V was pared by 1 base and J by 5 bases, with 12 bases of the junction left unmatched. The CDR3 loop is CASSQVPQRELVETQYF. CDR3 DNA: TGTGCCAGCAGCCAAGTGCCTCAGCGGGAGTTGGTGGAGACCCAGTACTTC.

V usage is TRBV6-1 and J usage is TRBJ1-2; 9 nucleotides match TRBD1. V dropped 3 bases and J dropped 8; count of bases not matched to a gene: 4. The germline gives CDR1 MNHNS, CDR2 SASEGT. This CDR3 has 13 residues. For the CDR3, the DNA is TGTGCCAGCAGTGATAGGACAGGGGAAGGCTACACCTTC. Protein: CASSDRTGEGYTF.

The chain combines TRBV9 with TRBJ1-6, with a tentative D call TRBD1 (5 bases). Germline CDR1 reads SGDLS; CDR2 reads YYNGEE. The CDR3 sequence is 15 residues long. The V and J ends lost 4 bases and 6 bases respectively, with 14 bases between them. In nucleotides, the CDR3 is TGTGCCAGCAGCATCGTCGGTCAGGGTAATTCACCCCTCCACTTT. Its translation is CASSIVGQGNSPLHF.